This is a list of T cell receptor beta chains from one sample in a study of T-cell reconstitution after alpha-beta-depleted transplantation in children. TCRdb ran MiXCR on the PCR reads and lists one entry per CDR3 protein. This table holds about a million distinct CDR3 sequences, 25% to 30% found once. Material: PBMCs, mostly from graft donor cells, obtained 360 days after TCRalphabeta/CD19-depleted stem cell transplant. These receptors all stem from a boy in the first two years of life who had a stem cell transplant for SCID, so the T cells may come from the graft donor. CDR3s include the opening cysteine and the closing phenylalanine or tryptophan. Fields, in order: CDR3 DNA, CDR3 protein, clone size, J gene, V gene, CDR3 length, D gene. A D gene is named only where the DNA matches it firmly. The size of a clone is reported for some rows only, either as once, few or many, or as a class for expanded clones.

cdr3_nt: TGTGCCAGCACAACCACGGGGTTCTATCGGTCCAGCTTC
cdr3_aa: CASTTTGFYRSSF
clone_size: once
j_call: TRBJ2-5
v_call: TRBV3-1
cdr3_length: 13
d_call: NA

cdr3_nt: TGTGCCAGCAGCCGGGGGGCCCAACAGGGTTTGAAGTCAGATACGCAGTATTTT
cdr3_aa: CASSRGAQQGLKSDTQYF
clone_size: NA
j_call: TRBJ2-3
v_call: TRBV11-1
cdr3_length: 18
d_call: NA

cdr3_nt: TGTGCCAGCAGTTACGGGGGGAATGAGCAGTTCTTC
cdr3_aa: CASSYGGNEQFF
clone_size: NA
j_call: TRBJ2-1
v_call: TRBV6-2/TRBV6-3
cdr3_length: 12
d_call: NA

cdr3_nt: TGTGCCAGCAGCCCCCTCGGGAGGATAACCAAAAACATTCAGTACTTC
cdr3_aa: CASSPLGRITKNIQYF
clone_size: few
j_call: TRBJ2-4
v_call: TRBV7-2
cdr3_length: 16
d_call: TRBD2

cdr3_nt: TGTGCCAGTATGAACTCCCGCGGGGGGTCCGATGAGCAGTTCTTC
cdr3_aa: CASMNSRGGSDEQFF
clone_size: NA
j_call: TRBJ2-1
v_call: TRBV19
cdr3_length: 15
d_call: TRBD2

cdr3_nt: TGTGCCAGCTCCCCATTAAGTGGACAGGAAGCTTTCTTT
cdr3_aa: CASSPLSGQEAFF
clone_size: few
j_call: TRBJ1-1
v_call: TRBV18
cdr3_length: 13
d_call: NA

cdr3_nt: TGTGCCAGCAGTTTAAAATGGGCTCCAGATAGCAATCAGCCCCAGCATTTT
cdr3_aa: CASSLKWAPDSNQPQHF
clone_size: NA
j_call: TRBJ1-5
v_call: TRBV27
cdr3_length: 17
d_call: NA

cdr3_nt: TGCGCCAGCAGCCAAGAATGGGGGGTCTACGAGCAGTACTTC
cdr3_aa: CASSQEWGVYEQYF
clone_size: NA
j_call: TRBJ2-7
v_call: TRBV4-1
cdr3_length: 14
d_call: NA

cdr3_nt: TGCGCCAGCAGCTTGGTTGTAGCTATTGAGACCCAGTACTTC
cdr3_aa: CASSLVVAIETQYF
clone_size: NA
j_call: TRBJ2-5
v_call: TRBV5-1
cdr3_length: 14
d_call: NA

cdr3_nt: TGTACCAGCAGACCGGCATCCTGGACCTCTAGCATGGTGTACAATGAGCAGTTCTTC
cdr3_aa: CTSRPASWTSSMVYNEQFF
clone_size: NA
j_call: TRBJ2-1
v_call: TRBV3-1
cdr3_length: 19
d_call: NA